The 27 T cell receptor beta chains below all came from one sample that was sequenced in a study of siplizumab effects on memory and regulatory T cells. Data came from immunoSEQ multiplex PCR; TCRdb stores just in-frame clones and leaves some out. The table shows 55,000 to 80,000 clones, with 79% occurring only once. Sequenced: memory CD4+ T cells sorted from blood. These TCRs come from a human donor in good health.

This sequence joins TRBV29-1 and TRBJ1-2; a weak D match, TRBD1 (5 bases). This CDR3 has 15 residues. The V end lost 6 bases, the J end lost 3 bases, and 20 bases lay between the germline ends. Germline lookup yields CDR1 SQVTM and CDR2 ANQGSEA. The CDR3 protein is CSVWGLGKGDYGYTF. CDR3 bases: TGCAGCGTGTGGGGCTTAGGGAAGGGTGACTATGGCTACACCTTC. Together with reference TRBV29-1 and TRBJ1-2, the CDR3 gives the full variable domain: SAVISQKPSRDICQRGTSLTIQCQVDSQVTMMFWYRQQPGQSLTLIATANQGSEATYESGFVIDKFPISRPNLTFSTLTVSNMSPEDSSIYLCSVWGLGKGDYGYTFGSGTRLTVV.

As DNA, the CDR3 is TGTGCCAGCAGCAAAGACAGGAACTATGGCTACACCTTC. Amino acids: CASSKDRNYGYTF. This chain joins TRBV7-2 and TRBJ1-2, with D possibly matching TRBD1 (6 bases). Germline assignment: CDR1 SGHTA and CDR2 FQGNSA. Trimming left V 5 bases short and J 2 bases short, with 9 bases between. The CDR3 spans 13 residues.

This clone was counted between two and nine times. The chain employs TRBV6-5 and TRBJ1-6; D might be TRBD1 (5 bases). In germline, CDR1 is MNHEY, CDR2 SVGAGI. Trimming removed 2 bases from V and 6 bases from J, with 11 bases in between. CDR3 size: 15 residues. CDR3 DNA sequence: TGTGCCAGCAGTTACCCGGGGGGGGTTAATTCACCCCTCCACTTT. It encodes CASSYPGGVNSPLHF.

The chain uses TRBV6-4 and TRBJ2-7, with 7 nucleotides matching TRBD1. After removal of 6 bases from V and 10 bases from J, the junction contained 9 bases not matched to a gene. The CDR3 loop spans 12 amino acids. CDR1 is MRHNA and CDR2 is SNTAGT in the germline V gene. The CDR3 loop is CASSRDSLGQYF. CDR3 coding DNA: TGTGCCAGCAGCCGGGACAGCCTCGGCCAGTACTTC.

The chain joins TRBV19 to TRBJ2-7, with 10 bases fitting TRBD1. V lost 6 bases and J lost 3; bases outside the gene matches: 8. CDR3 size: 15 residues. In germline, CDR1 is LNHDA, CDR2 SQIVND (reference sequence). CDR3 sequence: CASSQNRDRGYEQYF. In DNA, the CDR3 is TGTGCCAGTAGCCAAAACCGGGACAGGGGCTACGAGCAGTACTTC.

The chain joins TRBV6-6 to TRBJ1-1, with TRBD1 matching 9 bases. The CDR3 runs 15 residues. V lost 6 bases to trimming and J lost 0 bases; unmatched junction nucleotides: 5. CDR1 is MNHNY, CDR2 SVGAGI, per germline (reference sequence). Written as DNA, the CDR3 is TGTGCCAGCAGGGGGACAGGGCGAATGAACACTGAAGCTTTCTTT. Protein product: CASRGTGRMNTEAFF.

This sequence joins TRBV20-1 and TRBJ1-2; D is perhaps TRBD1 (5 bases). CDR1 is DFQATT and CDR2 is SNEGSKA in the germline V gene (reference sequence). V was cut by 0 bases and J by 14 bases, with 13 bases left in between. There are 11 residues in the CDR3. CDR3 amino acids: CSARDNRFWTF. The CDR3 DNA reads TGCAGTGCTAGAGATAACAGGTTCTGGACCTTC.

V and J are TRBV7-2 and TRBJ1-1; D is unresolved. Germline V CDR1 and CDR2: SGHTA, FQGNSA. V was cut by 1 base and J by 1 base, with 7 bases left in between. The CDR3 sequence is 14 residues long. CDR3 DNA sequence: TGTGCCAGCAGCTTAGTTATGACGAACACTGAAGCTTTCTTT. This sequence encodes CASSLVMTNTEAFF.

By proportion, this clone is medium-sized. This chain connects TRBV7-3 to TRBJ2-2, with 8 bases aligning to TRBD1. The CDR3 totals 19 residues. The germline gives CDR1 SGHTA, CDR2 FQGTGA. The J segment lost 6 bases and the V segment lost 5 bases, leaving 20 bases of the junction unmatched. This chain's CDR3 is CASSPGTGSPVVGAGELFF. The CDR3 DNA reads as TGTGCCAGCAGCCCGGGGACAGGTTCCCCCGTAGTGGGGGCCGGGGAGCTGTTTTTT. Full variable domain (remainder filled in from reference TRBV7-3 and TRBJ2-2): GAGVSQTPSNKVTEKGKYVELRCDPISGHTALYWYRQSLGQGPEFLIYFQGTGAADDSGLPNDRFFAVRPEGSVSTLKIQRTERGDSAVYLCASSPGTGSPVVGAGELFFGEGSRLTVL.

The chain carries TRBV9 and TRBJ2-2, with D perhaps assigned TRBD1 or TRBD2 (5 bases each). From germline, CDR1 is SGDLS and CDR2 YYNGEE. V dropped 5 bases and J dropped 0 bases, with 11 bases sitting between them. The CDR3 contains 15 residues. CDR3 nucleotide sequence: TGTGCCAGCAGGAGGGACCTATCGAACACCGGGGAGCTGTTTTTT. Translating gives CASRRDLSNTGELFF.

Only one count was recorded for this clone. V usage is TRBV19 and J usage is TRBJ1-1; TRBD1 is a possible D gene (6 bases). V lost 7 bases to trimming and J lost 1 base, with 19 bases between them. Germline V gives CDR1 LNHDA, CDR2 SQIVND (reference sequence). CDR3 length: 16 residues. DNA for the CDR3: TGTGCCAGTACCTCCGAGGGTAGGGGGACGAACACTGAAGCTTTCTTT. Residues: CASTSEGRGTNTEAFF.

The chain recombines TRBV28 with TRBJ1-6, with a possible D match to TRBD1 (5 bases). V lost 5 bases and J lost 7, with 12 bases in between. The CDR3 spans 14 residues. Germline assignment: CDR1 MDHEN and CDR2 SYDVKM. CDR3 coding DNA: TGTGCCAGCAGTAGGACTTCAGGGAATTCACCCCTCCACTTT. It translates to CASSRTSGNSPLHF.

In nucleotides, the CDR3 is TGTGCCTGGAGTGTTGGTGGGAAGATTGAAAAACTGTTTTTT. Protein sequence: CAWSVGGKIEKLFF. The chain joins TRBV30 to TRBJ1-4; D not certain. The V and J ends lost 0 bases and 7 bases respectively, with 12 bases between them. Per the germline V gene, CDR1 is GTSNPN and CDR2 is SVGIG (reference sequence). This CDR3 comprises 14 residues.

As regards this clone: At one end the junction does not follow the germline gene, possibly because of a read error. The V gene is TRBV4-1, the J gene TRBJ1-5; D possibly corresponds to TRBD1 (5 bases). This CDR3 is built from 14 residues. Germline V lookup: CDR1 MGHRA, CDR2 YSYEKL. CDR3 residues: CASSQDPGNQPQHF. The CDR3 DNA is TGTGCCAGCAGCCAAGATCCAGGGAATCAGCCCCAGCATTTT.

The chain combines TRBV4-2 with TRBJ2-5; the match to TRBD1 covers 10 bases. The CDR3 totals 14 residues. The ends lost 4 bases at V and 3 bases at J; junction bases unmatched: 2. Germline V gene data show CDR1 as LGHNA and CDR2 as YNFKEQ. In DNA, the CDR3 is TGTGCCAGCAGCCCCGGGACAGGGGAAGAGACCCAGTACTTC. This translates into CASSPGTGEETQYF.

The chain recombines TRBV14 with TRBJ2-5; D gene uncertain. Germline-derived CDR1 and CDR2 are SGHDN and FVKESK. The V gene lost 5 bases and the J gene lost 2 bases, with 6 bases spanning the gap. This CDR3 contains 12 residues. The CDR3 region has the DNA TGTGCCAGCAGCTTTCGGCAAGAGACCCAGTACTTC. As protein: CASSFRQETQYF.

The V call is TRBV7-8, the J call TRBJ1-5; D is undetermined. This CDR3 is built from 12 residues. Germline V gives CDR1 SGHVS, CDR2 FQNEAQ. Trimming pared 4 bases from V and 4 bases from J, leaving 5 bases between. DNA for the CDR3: TGTGCCAGCAGCTCTACGAATCAGCCCCAGCATTTT. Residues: CASSSTNQPQHF.

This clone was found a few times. The CDR3 region is CASSQEGGGWGNEQFF. The CDR3 nucleotides read TGCGCCAGCAGCCAAGAGGGCGGGGGATGGGGGAATGAGCAGTTCTTC. This chain links TRBV4-1 with TRBJ2-1, with 7 bases that match TRBD2. J lost 7 bases, V lost 0 bases, and 9 bases had no gene match. CDR3 length equals 16 residues. Germline V lookup: CDR1 MGHRA, CDR2 YSYEKL.

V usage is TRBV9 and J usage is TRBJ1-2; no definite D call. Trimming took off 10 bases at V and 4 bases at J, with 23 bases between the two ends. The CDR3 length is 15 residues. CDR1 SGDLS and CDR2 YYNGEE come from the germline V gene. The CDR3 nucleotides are TGTGCCCGGCGTAAATGGCCCCCCTTCGGCTATGGCTACACCTTC. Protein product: CARRKWPPFGYGYTF.

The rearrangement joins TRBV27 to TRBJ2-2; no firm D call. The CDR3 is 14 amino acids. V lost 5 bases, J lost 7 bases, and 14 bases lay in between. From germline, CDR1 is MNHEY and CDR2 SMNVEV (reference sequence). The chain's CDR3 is CASSAPVMSGELFF. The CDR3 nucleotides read TGTGCCAGCAGTGCCCCCGTTATGAGCGGGGAGCTGTTTTTT.

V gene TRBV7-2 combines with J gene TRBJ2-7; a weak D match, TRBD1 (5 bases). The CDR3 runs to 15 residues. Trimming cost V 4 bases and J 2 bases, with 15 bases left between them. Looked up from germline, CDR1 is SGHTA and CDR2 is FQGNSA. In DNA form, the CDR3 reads TGTGCCAGCAGCTCAGGCAGGACAACCACCTACGAGCAGTACTTC. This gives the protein CASSSGRTTTYEQYF.

CDR3: CASSPGRAGGYTF. The CDR3 DNA follows: TGTGCCAGCAGTCCCGGGAGAGCGGGTGGCTACACCTTC. V gene TRBV7-2 combines with J gene TRBJ1-2, with D unresolved. Germline CDR1 is SGHTA and CDR2 is FQGNSA. CDR3 length: 13 residues. The V end was cut by 6 bases, the J end by 7 bases, with 15 bases between.

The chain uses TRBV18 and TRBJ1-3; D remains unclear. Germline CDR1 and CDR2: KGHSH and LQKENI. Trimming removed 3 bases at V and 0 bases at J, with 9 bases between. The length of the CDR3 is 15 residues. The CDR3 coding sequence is TGTGCCAGCTCACCGGAGTATTCCTCTGGAAACACCATATATTTT. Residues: CASSPEYSSGNTIYF. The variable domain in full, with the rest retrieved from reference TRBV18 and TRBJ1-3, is NAGVMQNPRHLVRRRGQEARLRCSPMKGHSHVYWYRQLPEEGLKFMVYLQKENIIDESGMPKERFSAEFPKEGPSILRIQQVVRGDSAAYFCASSPEYSSGNTIYFGEGSWLTVV.

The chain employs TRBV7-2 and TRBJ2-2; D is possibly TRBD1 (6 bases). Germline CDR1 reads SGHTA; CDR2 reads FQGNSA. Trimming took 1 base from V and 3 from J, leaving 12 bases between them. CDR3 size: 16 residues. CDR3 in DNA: TGTGCCAGCAGCTTAGTTGGTGGGGGCTACACCGGGGAGCTGTTTTTT. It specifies CASSLVGGGYTGELFF.

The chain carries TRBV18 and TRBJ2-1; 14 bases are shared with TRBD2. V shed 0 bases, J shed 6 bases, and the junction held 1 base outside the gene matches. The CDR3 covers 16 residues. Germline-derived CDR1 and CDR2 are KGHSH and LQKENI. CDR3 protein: CASSPPGTSGGNEQFF. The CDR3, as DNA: TGTGCCAGCTCACCACCCGGGACTAGCGGGGGCAATGAGCAGTTCTTC.

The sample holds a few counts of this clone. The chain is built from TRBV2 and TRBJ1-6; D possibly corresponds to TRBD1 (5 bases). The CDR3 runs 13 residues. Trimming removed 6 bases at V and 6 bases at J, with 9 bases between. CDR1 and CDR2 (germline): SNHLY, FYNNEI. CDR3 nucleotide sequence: TGTGCCAGCAGAGTAGACAGTAATTCACCCCTCCACTTT. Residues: CASRVDSNSPLHF.

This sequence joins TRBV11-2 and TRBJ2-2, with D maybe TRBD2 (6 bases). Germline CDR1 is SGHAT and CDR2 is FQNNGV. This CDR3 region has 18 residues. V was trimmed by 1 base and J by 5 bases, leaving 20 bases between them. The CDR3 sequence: CASSLVWGRVGGTGELFF. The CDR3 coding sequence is TGTGCCAGCAGCTTAGTGTGGGGCAGGGTAGGAGGGACCGGGGAGCTGTTTTTT.